This T cell receptor beta chain was identified in a study of control samples from healthy donors and cancer patients. The CDR3 is 10 amino acids. Trimming shortened V by 5 bases and J by 8 bases, and 9 bases separated the two germline ends. CDR1 is DFQATT, CDR2 SNEGSKA, per germline (reference sequence). Repertoires were generated with immunoSEQ multiplex PCR, while TCRdb's copy carries only in-frame clones and drops some. The sample consists of about 100,000 clones, roughly four fifths of them appearing once. The sample consisted of blood. The rearrangement joins TRBV20-1 to TRBJ1-1; unclear D gene. This receptor was obtained from a man aged 18 to 35 in good health. CDR3 sequence (DNA): TGCAGTGCTCCTTACATGGAAGCTTTCTTT. This encodes CSAPYMEAFF.